Below, 14 T cell receptor beta chains from the same sample are listed, as sequenced in a study of CD8 T cells in ankylosing spondylitis. Study-wide results and caveats: Characteristic of ankylosing spondylitis blood, it appeared, was a TCR beta motif comprising 7 to 9 highly homologous variants.

Each CDR3 protein gets one entry after TCRdb re-called the 5' RACE reads with MiXCR. The sample records approximately 520,000 distinct CDR3 sequences, less than 6% being singletons. No antigen has been identified for these receptors. The source material was blood, either unsorted or a sorted T cell fraction (not recorded which). Receptors were obtained from a male donor with ankylosing spondylitis.

This chain uses TRBV19 with TRBJ2-1, with 8 positions matching TRBD2. Germline V lookup: CDR1 LNHDA, CDR2 SQIVND (reference sequence). V was pared by 11 bases and J by 8 bases, with 14 bases of the junction left unmatched. This CDR3 is built from 14 residues. This CDR3 is CASLEGGGNDEQFF. In DNA, the CDR3 is TGTGCCTCCTTGGAGGGCGGGGGGAATGATGAGCAGTTCTTC. Based on the CDR3 plus reference TRBV19 and TRBJ2-1, the full variable domain is DGGITQSPKYLFRKEGQNVTLSCEQNLNHDAMYWYRQDPGQGLRLIYYSQIVNDFQKGDIAEGYSVSREKKESFPLTVTSAQKNPTAFYLCASLEGGGNDEQFFGPGTRLTVL.

This clonotype was observed many times. This chain uses TRBV20-1 with TRBJ2-7; weak D call: TRBD1 (6 bases). This CDR3 comprises 11 residues. Germline CDR1 DFQATT, CDR2 SNEGSKA (reference sequence). V was cut by 6 bases and J by 4 bases, with 10 bases left in between. The CDR3 DNA is TGCAGTGCCAGCAGGGGATACGAGCAGTACTTC. Its translation: CSASRGYEQYF.

This clonotype was counted ten times or more. The rearrangement uses TRBV20-1 and TRBJ2-3, with TRBD1 matching over 7 bases. V trimming: 4 bases; J trimming: 3 bases; junction bases outside the gene matches: 7. Germline CDR1 is DFQATT and CDR2 is SNEGSKA (reference sequence). This CDR3 has 14 amino acids. CDR3 sequence reads: CSAKKRGPTDTQYF. Written as DNA, the CDR3 is TGCAGTGCTAAAAAAAGGGGGCCTACAGATACGCAGTATTTT.

This clonotype has just a few counts. The chain recombines TRBV5-1 with TRBJ2-5, with 7 bases identical to TRBD1. Losses at the gene ends were 1 base for V and 1 base for J; bases not matched to a gene: 7. CDR3 size: 16 residues. Germline V gene lookup returns CDR1 SGHRS and CDR2 YFSETQ. The CDR3 region has the DNA TGCGCCAGCAGCTTGTTCGGGACAGCCTCCCAAGAGACCCAGTACTTC. The encoded protein is CASSLFGTASQETQYF.

Ten or more counts support this clonotype. This sequence joins TRBV9 and TRBJ1-2, with 7 positions matching TRBD1. In germline, CDR1 is SGDLS, CDR2 YYNGEE. The V segment lost 7 bases and the J segment 4 bases; nucleotides outside the gene matches: 13. The CDR3 extends over 15 amino acids. CDR3 region: CASALQGSPSYGYTF. The CDR3 bases are TGTGCCAGCGCCTTACAGGGGAGTCCTAGCTATGGCTACACCTTC.

This clonotype has at least ten counts. This chain connects TRBV20-1 to TRBJ1-2, with D hard to call. CDR3 size: 15 residues. The V and J ends lost 1 base and 1 base respectively, with 13 bases between them. Germline assignment: CDR1 DFQATT and CDR2 SNEGSKA (reference sequence). The CDR3 DNA sequence: TGCAGTGCTAGAGCAACGGGGTCGGATAACTATGGCTACACCTTC. Translation gives CSARATGSDNYGYTF.

This clonotype occurred many times. This sequence joins TRBV7-2 and TRBJ1-2; D not resolved. V was cut by 1 base and J by 4 bases, with 7 bases left in between. CDR1 and CDR2 (germline): SGHTA, FQGNSA. The CDR3 consists of 13 residues. In DNA form, the CDR3 reads TGTGCCAGCAGCTTAGTTCCAACCTATGGCTACACCTTC. This gives the protein CASSLVPTYGYTF. The full variable domain, rest sourced from reference TRBV7-2 and TRBJ1-2, is GAGVSQSPSNKVTEKGKDVELRCDPISGHTALYWYRQSLGQGLEFLIYFQGNSAPDKSGLPSDRFSAERTGGSVSTLTIQRTQQEDSAVYLCASSLVPTYGYTFGSGTRLTVV.

The J gene is TRBJ2-3, the V gene TRBV5-4, with no clear D. The CDR3 spans 15 residues. V gave up 3 bases and J gave up 4 bases, with 15 bases separating them. Germline V lookup: CDR1 SGHNT, CDR2 YYREEE (reference sequence). The CDR3 spells CASSSTKTAPDTQYF. The DNA for the CDR3 is TGTGCCAGCAGCTCCACCAAAACGGCCCCAGATACGCAGTATTTT.

The sample holds many counts of this clonotype. This chain uses TRBV13 with TRBJ2-7, with 8 bases matching TRBD1. There are 16 residues in the CDR3. Germline V gives CDR1 PRHDT, CDR2 FYEKMQ (reference sequence). The trim removed 5 bases at V and 2 bases at J, leaving 11 bases unmatched. CDR3 in amino acids: CASSQTRTGFTYEQYF. For the CDR3, the DNA is TGTGCCAGCAGCCAGACTCGGACAGGGTTCACCTACGAGCAGTACTTC.

This clonotype was observed many times. A much larger clone lies one base from this, so it may be a read error. V and J are TRBV5-1 and TRBJ2-1; D ambiguous. This CDR3 comprises 13 residues. V was cut by 0 bases and J by 5 bases, with 6 bases left in between. Germline CDR1 is SGHRS and CDR2 is YFSETQ. Written as DNA, the CDR3 is TGCGCCAGCAGCTTGGTGCAGAACAATGAGCAGTTCTTC. Its protein product is CASSLVQNNEQFF.

Note on this clonotype: A read error may be the cause here, since a much bigger clone is one base away. The chain recombines TRBV20-1 with TRBJ2-1; 8 bases fit TRBD2. Germline V gene data show CDR1 as DFQATT and CDR2 as SNEGSKA (reference sequence). The V gene end was trimmed by 7 bases and the J gene end by 4 bases; junction bases not matched to a gene: 9. The CDR3 loop spans 14 amino acids. In DNA form, the CDR3 reads TGCAGTGTTCGAACGGGAGGGAAGTACAATGAGCAGTTCTTC. Translation gives CSVRTGGKYNEQFF.

This clonotype was seen ten or more times. The chain is built from TRBV4-3 and TRBJ2-1; possibly TRBD1 for D (6 bases). Germline V gene lookup returns CDR1 LGHNA and CDR2 YSLEER. Trimming pared 0 bases from V and 4 bases from J, leaving 13 bases between. CDR3 length: 16 residues. In nucleotides, the CDR3 is TGCGCCAGCAGCCAAGAGTATAGACAGGATTACAATGAGCAGTTCTTC. Protein sequence: CASSQEYRQDYNEQFF.

The sample holds many counts of this clonotype. J is TRBJ1-1 and V is TRBV2, with no clear D. The CDR3 has 13 amino acids. Germline CDR1 SNHLY, CDR2 FYNNEI. V shed 7 bases and J shed 7 bases, with 16 bases lying between them. The CDR3 bases are TGTGCCAGCACCCGCGGGCCATCCCTTGAAGCTTTCTTT. This codes for CASTRGPSLEAFF.

This clonotype occurred many times. DNA for the CDR3: TGCAGTGCTAGAGAGGACAGTGCTTCAGAGACCCAGTACTTC. This codes for CSAREDSASETQYF. This chain connects TRBV20-1 to TRBJ2-5, with D possibly matching TRBD1 (6 bases). Trimming pared 0 bases from V and 4 bases from J, leaving 12 bases between. The CDR3 runs to 14 residues. Germline V gives CDR1 DFQATT, CDR2 SNEGSKA (reference sequence).